What follows is one T cell receptor (beta chain) and its context. Which antigen it targets is not known. Base-call qualities are not available, and no considerably larger clone is one nucleotide away. Using the deep immunoSEQ assay, TCR CDR3 regions were amplified from genomic DNA by multiplex PCR. Extracted genomic DNA from each cell subset was spread evenly across all wells of several immunoSEQ 96-well plates, with each plate serving as a replicate. Each replicate PCR for sorted subsets received around 210 ng genomic DNA, equal to roughly 30,000 T cell genomes. The purified libraries were quantified using a Qubit 3.0 fluorometer, sized with a Bioanalyzer 2100, and then quantified again using the KAPA Library Quantification kit. A separate single-read 150-cycle Illumina NextSeq 550 flow cell was used to sequence each immunoSEQ 96-well plate. As for the authors' bioinformatics: Because only junctional sequences without quality scores were contained in the immunoSEQ output, filtering matching that applied to full-length reads could not be performed. Sequences were annotated with PyIR, a Python wrapper for IgBLAST v1.9, using IMGT germline references to assign V/J genes and CDR3. Any read was removed if the V/J assignment was weak (E-value above 1e-6), the CDR3 was missing, or the read contained stop codons, out-of-frame junctions, or ambiguous translated residues. V3J clonotypes were defined as sequences sharing an identical inferred V gene, J gene, and CDR3 amino acid sequence. To compute the percentage overlap between repertoires, the number of shared unique clonotypes was divided by the size of the smaller repertoire. RTK rarefaction, the Chao1 estimator, and Recon v2.1 estimates of unobserved clonotypes were used to assess repertoire richness. Generation probabilities for all TCRbeta clonotypes obtained by the gDNA method from several donors were computed using OLGA. TCRdb mirrors the immuneACCESS table, restricted to in-frame sequences. Some clones are absent from its copies; in checked studies, under half trace to an unresolved V gene, and the reason for the others is unknown. That table gives V, J and clone size, and the DNA gave D and trimming. The sample table shows 2 million to 3 million clones, and approximately 93% are seen once. Roughly 0.36% of the sample is held by the ten biggest clonotypes.

This entry belongs to a study of shared clonotypes between healthy human individuals (dated by TCRdb to the early 2020s). Regarding the study in general: A couple of women and a few men aged 18 to 49 years were included in the cohort. Different laboratories and diverse techniques were used to prepare libraries and sequence TCR repertoires, to increase sequencing depth and limit assay-specific biases. For each donor, CD4 naive and CD4 memory were each given three plates, CD8 naive was given two plates, and CD8 memory was given one plate. Each donor's leukapheresis produced roughly between roughly 0.94 and 9.5 billion PBMCs. To estimate repertoire size and how much clonotypes are shared between individuals, the study performed deep sequencing of blood TCR repertoires from a few healthy adults.

From the cysteine up to the phenylalanine, the CDR3 has a length of 15 residues. Only CDR3 DNA is held: 45 bases, read in frame from base 1. The paper's findings and limits, for the study overall: Compared with non-shared clonotypes, clonotypes shared by all four sorted-subset donors had higher generation probabilities. Pairwise subsampling indicated that sequencing depth was expected to affect the degree of clonotype sharing among donors. Naive subsets generally had larger estimated clonotype richness than memory subsets did. Sampling was restricted to blood, and TCR repertoires in tissue are likely to differ from TCR repertoires in blood. Across a few donors, about 5.2% of naive CD4, 3.5% of naive CD8, 2.3% of memory CD4, and under 0.45% of memory CD8 clonotypes were shared. Rarefaction of sorted-subset datasets indicated incomplete sequencing despite the large sequencing depth. Because the study included only a small number of donors, the genetic and exposure-history diversity represented was limited.

Healthy HIV-negative adults with no recently reported acute infections or vaccinations were included as donors. Every donor was a Caucasian adult living in Nashville, Tennessee, USA. Magnetic negative selection was used to enrich CD4+ T cells, after which naive cells were positively selected on CD45RA and the negative fraction became the memory subset. Blood was obtained by leukapheresis, after which PBMCs were separated by Ficoll-Histopaque density gradient centrifugation and cryopreserved in liquid nitrogen vapor phase. Purity and quantity of every magnetically sorted T cell population were checked by analytical flow cytometry. Genomic DNA was isolated from every sorted fraction and measured by UV absorbance on a Nanodrop 2000c.

This TCR derives from a man aged 18 to 29 in good health. Some clones in this sample may be carry-over from other donors' samples. The material sequenced was naive CD4+ T cells from PBMCs. Read against the paper, the sample's cell subset or site label means: CD45RA+ positively selected. The rearranged segments are TRBV21-1 and TRBJ1-1. TRBV21-1 is recorded as a pseudogene. At the DNA level, the sequence is TGTGCCAGCAGCAAAGATGGACCGGTAGGAGTTGAAGCTTTCTTT. The resulting protein is CASSKDGPVGVEAFF.